These 15 T cell receptor beta chains were sequenced from one sample in a study of human T cells and chemical hapten exposure (dated by TCRdb to about 2021). Library prep was done by RACE. Reads for this sample came from a NextSeq 500. Clones were called with MiXCR by TCRdb after fastp trimmed the public reads at Q25, and only in-frame beta chains were retained. Rows with one shared CDR3 protein collapse into an entry with the most common genes and DNA. Here the sample has fewer than 300,000 distinct CDR3 sequences; just under 8% occur a single time. The ten largest clones represent about 1.2% of the sample. The sample's time point, from its label and the paper: pre-sensitization, week 0. The meaning of the sample's treatment or condition label: therapeutic diphenylcyclopropenone sensitization with weekly scalp DPC. The sample consisted of whole blood, taken in connection with sensitization to the hapten diphenylcyclopropenone (DPC). All receptors come from a man younger than 35 with alopecia areata. Some clones in this sample may be carry-over from other donors' samples.

Concerning this clonotype: A clone one base away is much larger, so this may be a read error. The V gene is TRBV7-3, the J gene TRBJ2-3; 12 positions match TRBD2. The CDR3 length is 15 residues. Germline V gene sequence: CDR1 SGHTA, CDR2 FQGTGA. V dropped 4 bases and J dropped 1; count of bases not matched to a gene: 0. CDR3 amino acids: CASSWTSGGTDTQYF. Here the CDR3 DNA reads TGTGCCAGCAGCTGGACTAGCGGGGGCACAGATACGCAGTATTTT.

CDR3 protein: CAAREGWNEKLFF. Here the CDR3 DNA reads TGTGCCGCTCGGGAGGGGTGGAATGAAAAACTGTTTTTT. The chain combines TRBV21-1 with TRBJ1-4. TRBV21-1 is termed a pseudogene. CDR3 length equals 13 residues.

This clonotype appeared many times. This sequence joins TRBV29-1 and TRBJ2-2; 7 nucleotides align to TRBD1. J was trimmed by 6 bases and V by 5 bases; bases with no gene match: 3. This CDR3 contains 12 residues. Germline CDR1 SQVTM, CDR2 ANQGSEA. The CDR3 here is CSVPTGAGELFF. CDR3 nucleotide sequence: TGCAGCGTTCCTACAGGGGCCGGGGAGCTGTTTTTT.

The chain couples TRBV9 to TRBJ2-5; D uncertain. Per germline, CDR1 SGDLS and CDR2 YYNGEE. Trimming took off 3 bases at V and 1 base at J, with 7 bases between the two ends. This CDR3 is 13 amino acids long. The CDR3 here is CASSAHFQETQYF. CDR3 sequence (DNA): TGTGCCAGCAGCGCCCACTTCCAAGAGACCCAGTACTTC. Combining the CDR3 with reference TRBV9 and TRBJ2-5 gives the whole variable domain DSGVTQTPKHLITATGQRVTLRCSPRSGDLSVYWYQQSLDQGLQFLIQYYNGEERAKGNILERFSAQQFPDLHSELNLSSLELGDSALYFCASSAHFQETQYFGPGTRLLVL.

CDR3 in DNA: TGCAGCGTTGTTAGGACTCCTTCGACCGGGGAGCTGTTTTTT. This sequence encodes CSVVRTPSTGELFF. This chain connects TRBV29-1 to TRBJ2-2, with D possibly matching TRBD2 (5 bases). The CDR3 loop spans 14 amino acids. The germline V gene has CDR1 SQVTM and CDR2 ANQGSEA. V lost 4 bases, J lost 5 bases, and 14 bases lay in between.

The chain uses TRBV10-1 and TRBJ2-1; no reliable D call. V dropped 0 bases and J dropped 4 bases, with 10 bases sitting between them. This CDR3 contains 15 residues. Looked up from germline, CDR1 is WNHNN and CDR2 is SYGVQD (reference sequence). CDR3 in amino acids: CASSESYTKYNEQFF. The DNA of the CDR3 is TGCGCCAGCAGTGAGTCGTACACCAAATACAATGAGCAGTTCTTC.

The CDR3 region has the DNA TGTGCCAGCAGCGTAGGTCGGGGGTCTAACACTGAAGCTTTCTTT. As protein: CASSVGRGSNTEAFF. V and J are TRBV9 and TRBJ1-1; TRBD1 might be the D (5 bases). Per germline, CDR1 SGDLS and CDR2 YYNGEE. The CDR3 length is 15 residues. Trimming took 0 bases from V and 2 from J, leaving 11 bases between them.

The table lists this clonotype with a few counts. This chain connects TRBV7-9 to TRBJ2-4, with D tentatively TRBD2 (6 bases). This CDR3 spans 15 amino acids. CDR1 SEHNR and CDR2 FQNEAQ come from the germline V gene (reference sequence). Deletions cut 3 bases from V and 3 bases from J, with 12 bases between. The CDR3 nucleotides are TGTGCCAGCAGCTTCGGAGGGGCGCTCAAAAACATTCAGTACTTC. Protein: CASSFGGALKNIQYF.

The chain is built from TRBV7-2 and TRBJ2-5; the match to TRBD2 covers 14 bases. The V segment lost 6 bases and the J segment 5 bases; nucleotides outside the gene matches: 5. This CDR3 has 15 amino acids. Per germline, CDR1 SGHTA and CDR2 FQGNSA. In DNA, the CDR3 is TGTGCCAGCAGGACTAGCGGGGGGGCCGGGGAGACCCAGTACTTC. This encodes CASRTSGGAGETQYF.

J is TRBJ1-6 and V is TRBV3-1, with 8 bases lining up with TRBD1. After removal of 0 bases from V and 0 bases from J, the junction contained 1 base not matched to a gene. The CDR3 loop spans 17 amino acids. Germline V gene lookup returns CDR1 LGHDT and CDR2 YNNKEL (reference sequence). CDR3 protein: CASSQETGGSYNSPLHF. The CDR3 DNA is TGTGCCAGCAGCCAAGAAACAGGGGGCTCCTATAATTCACCCCTCCACTTT. The full variable domain, its missing parts supplied by reference TRBV3-1 and TRBJ1-6, is DTAVSQTPKYLVTQMGNDKSIKCEQNLGHDTMYWYKQDSKKFLKIMFSYNNKELIINETVPNRFSPKSPDKAHLNLHINSLELGDSAVYFCASSQETGGSYNSPLHFGNGTRLTVT.

This sequence joins TRBV5-1 and TRBJ1-6; TRBD1 might be the D (5 bases). The V gene lost 7 bases and the J gene lost 7 bases, with 12 bases spanning the gap. CDR1 SGHRS and CDR2 YFSETQ come from the germline V gene. The CDR3 loop spans 13 amino acids. The DNA for the CDR3 is TGCGCCAGCGCCGGGGGGTTAAATTCACCCCTCCACTTT. Translation: CASAGGLNSPLHF.

The chain carries TRBV28 and TRBJ1-2, with TRBD1 matching 8 bases. The CDR3 consists of 15 residues. The V segment lost 6 bases and the J segment 2 bases; nucleotides outside the gene matches: 8. Germline V gene sequence: CDR1 MDHEN, CDR2 SYDVKM. CDR3 sequence: CASRPGQGVNYGYTF. The CDR3 coding sequence is TGTGCCAGCAGGCCAGGACAGGGCGTAAACTATGGCTACACCTTC.

This clonotype was seen ten or more times. CDR3: CASSVEGQPNEQFF. The CDR3 DNA is TGTGCCAGCAGCGTAGAGGGGCAGCCCAATGAGCAGTTCTTC. The J gene is TRBJ2-1, the V gene TRBV9, with a possible D match to TRBD1 (5 bases). The germline V gene has CDR1 SGDLS and CDR2 YYNGEE. The CDR3 totals 14 residues. V lost 0 bases to trimming and J lost 6 bases, with 10 bases between them.

The rearrangement links TRBV7-2 to TRBJ2-3; TRBD2 matches 16 bases. Germline loops: CDR1 SGHTA, CDR2 FQGNSA. J lost 5 bases, V lost 4 bases, and 6 bases had no gene match. The CDR3 runs to 17 residues. DNA of the CDR3: TGTGCCAGCAGCTCGGGACTAGCGGGGGGGCAAATAGATACGCAGTATTTT. Protein product: CASSSGLAGGQIDTQYF.

This clonotype has just a few counts. The chain links TRBV24-1 to TRBJ2-5; D remains unclear. V lost 3 bases to trimming and J lost 2 bases, with 6 bases between them. The CDR3 has 13 residues. Looked up from germline, CDR1 is KGHDR and CDR2 is SFDVKD. CDR3: CATSDGVQETQYF. In DNA, the CDR3 is TGTGCCACCAGTGATGGGGTTCAAGAGACCCAGTACTTC.